This TCR beta chain was captured by sequencing in a study of regulatory and conventional T cells in RAG deficiency. The CDR3 runs 12 residues. V lost 3 bases, J lost 11 bases, and 16 bases lay in between. From germline, CDR1 is GTSNPN and CDR2 SVGIG (reference sequence). Genomic DNA came from blood conventional CD4+ T cells gated CD25-low CD127-high. Study results and caveats: Treg unique TCR beta sequences were around 100-fold fewer in Omenn syndrome and CID/AS patients than controls. Omenn patients showed >75% Treg-Tconv overlap and shorter CDR3 lengths.

Generated by immunoSEQ multiplex PCR, the TCRdb table keeps only in-frame clones and is missing some. The sample has tens of thousands of clones, 90% to 95% seen once. In the case of this clone: Its antigen is still unknown.

The same data also contributed to another study, on regulatory T cells. Turning to that study: The PCR used 52 TRBV and 13 TRBJ primers. Regulatory T cells showed the strongest V-J pair restriction and V/J gene skewing among patient repertoires.

The chain couples TRBV30 to TRBJ1-1, with a tentative D call TRBD1 (6 bases). The receptor was derived from a human donor in good health. The sample consisted of CD25- CD4+ T cells sorted from blood. The CDR3 nucleotides read TGTGCCTGGAGCCCGGACAGTCCGAACGCTTTCTTT. Its protein product is CAWSPDSPNAFF.